The entry below describes one T cell receptor beta chain. Its cognate antigen is unknown. The entry originates in a study of cytomegalovirus exposure and HLA in healthy donors. Looking at the study overall: Later, an analysis reported that the 95 to 150 validation repertoires had used the same platform as the approximately 630 first-cohort repertoires. Study results and caveats: Published work reported that the classifier diagnosed cytomegalovirus status with high specificity and sensitivity.

Assay: immunoSEQ multiplex PCR; the TCRdb copy retains only in-frame clones and omits some. The sample lists roughly 70,000 clones; approximately 93% were seen once. This CDR3 has 16 amino acids. Trimming stripped 3 bases from V and 1 base from J, with 14 bases between. Germline CDR1 reads MGHDK; CDR2 reads SYGVNS. The sequenced material came from PBMCs. The receptor was isolated from a man between 18 and 35 years old in good health and CMV-seropositive. V is TRBV25-1 and J is TRBJ2-3; D may be TRBD2 (6 bases). The CDR3 bases are TGTGCCAGCAGTGAGGAGGGACGGAGAGGCACAGATACGCAGTATTTT. Amino acids: CASSEEGRRGTDTQYF.